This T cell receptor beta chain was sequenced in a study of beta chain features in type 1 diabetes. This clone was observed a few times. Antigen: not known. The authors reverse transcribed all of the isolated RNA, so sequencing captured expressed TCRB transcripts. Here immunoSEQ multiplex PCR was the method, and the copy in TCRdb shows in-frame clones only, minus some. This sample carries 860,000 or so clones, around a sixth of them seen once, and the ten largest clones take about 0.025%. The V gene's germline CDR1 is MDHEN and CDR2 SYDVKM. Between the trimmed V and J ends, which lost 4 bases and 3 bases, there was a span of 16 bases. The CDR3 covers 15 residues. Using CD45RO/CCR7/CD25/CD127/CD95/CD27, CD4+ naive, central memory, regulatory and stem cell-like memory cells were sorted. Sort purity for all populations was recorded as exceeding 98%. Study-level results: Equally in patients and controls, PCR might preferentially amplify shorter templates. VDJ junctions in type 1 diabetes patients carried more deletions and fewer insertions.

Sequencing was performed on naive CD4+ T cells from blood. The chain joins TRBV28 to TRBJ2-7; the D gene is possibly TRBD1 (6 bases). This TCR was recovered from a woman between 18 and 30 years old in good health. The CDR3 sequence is CASSWGQQWSYEQYF. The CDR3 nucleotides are TGTGCCAGCAGTTGGGGGCAGCAGTGGAGCTACGAGCAGTACTTC.